Listed below are T cell receptor beta chains from one sample, sequenced in a study of shared clonotypes between healthy human individuals. Assay used: immunoSEQ multiplex PCR; TCRdb lists only in-frame clones, some missing. The sample contains roughly 2 million clones, about 95% of which appear only once. Specimen: naive CD8+ T cells sorted from blood. Every receptor here comes from a man aged 18 to 30 in good health. The conserved cysteine and the conserved F or W are not part of the CDR3 here. Each record gives: J gene, V gene, CDR3 protein.

>TRBJ2-1|TRBV28
ASSYLSGYNEQF
>TRBJ1-2|TRBV11-2
ASSLDQGNYGYT
>TRBJ2-5|TRBV6-1
ATGTSGGAETQY
>TRBJ2-7|TRBV27
ASSLAQGGSYEQY
>TRBJ2-5|TRBV6-1
ASTSFIAGQETQY
>TRBJ2-3|TRBV7-2
ASSLNDGSTDTQY
>TRBJ2-5|TRBV15
ATSREGSQETQY
>TRBJ2-5|TRBV11-2
ASSSDGETQY
>TRBJ1-2|TRBV10-3
AISEAGGNGYT
>TRBJ2-5|TRBV2
ASLTVQETQY
>TRBJ1-1|TRBV6-1
ASSEGRQVENTEAF
>TRBJ2-1|TRBV5-4
ASSLEASGGYSYNEQF
>TRBJ2-1|TRBV4-2
ASSQGPEQF
>TRBJ1-2|TRBV18
ASSPAEDYGYT